One sample yielded the 4 T cell receptor beta chains listed below, sequenced in a study of glioma-infiltrating T cells after dendritic cell vaccination. The data were produced by immunoSEQ multiplex PCR, yet TCRdb's version contains in-frame clones alone and is incomplete. The table lists 30,000 to 40,000 clones, around four fifths of them singletons. The specimen comprised blood, sampled before dendritic cell vaccination. All receptors come from a human donor with glioblastoma.

The table lists this clone with a few counts. The J gene is TRBJ2-7, the V gene TRBV19; 9 bases line up with TRBD2. Germline lookup yields CDR1 LNHDA and CDR2 SQIVND (reference sequence). V dropped 3 bases and J dropped 0; count of bases not matched to a gene: 6. This CDR3 is built from 16 residues. CDR3 sequence reads: CASSISAGGPSYEQYF. Written as DNA, the CDR3 is TGTGCCAGTAGTATTTCAGCGGGGGGACCCTCCTACGAGCAGTACTTC.

The chain links TRBV5-4 to TRBJ2-6; D not resolved. The CDR3 totals 15 residues. Trimming left V 0 bases short and J 6 bases short, with 10 bases between. Looked up from germline, CDR1 is SGHNT and CDR2 is YYREEE (reference sequence). The CDR3 bases are TGTGCCAGCAGCTTGGGGGCCCCAGAGGCCAACGTCCTGACTTTC. This encodes CASSLGAPEANVLTF. The full variable domain, rest sourced from reference TRBV5-4 and TRBJ2-6, is ETGVTQSPTHLIKTRGQQVTLRCSSQSGHNTVSWYQQALGQGPQFIFQYYREEENGRGNFPPRFSGLQFPNYSSELNVNALELDDSALYLCASSLGAPEANVLTFGAGSRLTVL.

This clone appeared a few times. Here the CDR3 DNA reads TGCGCCAGCAGCCAAGATCGCGGTGGGTCCGGGGAGCTGTTTTTT. It yields the protein CASSQDRGGSGELFF. The chain couples TRBV4-3 to TRBJ2-2, with unresolved D. V dropped 0 bases and J dropped 6 bases, with 11 bases sitting between them. The germline V gene has CDR1 LGHNA and CDR2 YSLEER. The CDR3 extends over 15 amino acids.

The chain joins TRBV29-1 to TRBJ2-1, with 10 bases identical to TRBD1. The CDR3 loop spans 13 amino acids. Looked up from germline, CDR1 is SQVTM and CDR2 is ANQGSEA. V gave up 6 bases and J gave up 4 bases; unmatched junction bases: 3. CDR3 sequence (DNA): TGCAGCGTGGGACAGGGGTGGTACAATGAGCAGTTCTTC. This sequence encodes CSVGQGWYNEQFF.